The present T cell receptor (beta chain) was sequenced within a study of T cells expressing NK-cell markers. Study-wide context: Obtained from sorted CD3+CD56+NKG2C+, CD3+CD56+NKG2C- and CD3+CD56-NKG2C+ T cells were the TCR beta repertoires. The study sequenced eight donors, seven HCMV-seropositive and one seronegative. Notes on the study in general: In a group of about six donors, dominant NKG2C+ clonotypes represented about 1.0-7.0% of CD8+ T cells. HCMV specificity was not established for the expanded NKG2C+ T cell clones.

From its re-call of the 5' RACE reads, TCRdb lists each CDR3 protein once, without DNA. The sample features some 390,000 distinct CDR3 sequences, with approximately 11% in its top ten. Worth noting for this clonotype: Its antigen is still unknown.

Germline V gene sequence: CDR1 KGHSH, CDR2 LQKENI. There are 15 residues in the CDR3. The chain carries TRBV18 and TRBJ2-5. The sequenced material came from blood T cells: a sorted CD56 or NKG2C T cell subset, CD4+ or CD8+ T cells, or bulk PBMC T cells (not recorded which). This TCR was recovered from a woman aged 45-60 years in good health. This CDR3 is CASSPWPVAQETQYF.